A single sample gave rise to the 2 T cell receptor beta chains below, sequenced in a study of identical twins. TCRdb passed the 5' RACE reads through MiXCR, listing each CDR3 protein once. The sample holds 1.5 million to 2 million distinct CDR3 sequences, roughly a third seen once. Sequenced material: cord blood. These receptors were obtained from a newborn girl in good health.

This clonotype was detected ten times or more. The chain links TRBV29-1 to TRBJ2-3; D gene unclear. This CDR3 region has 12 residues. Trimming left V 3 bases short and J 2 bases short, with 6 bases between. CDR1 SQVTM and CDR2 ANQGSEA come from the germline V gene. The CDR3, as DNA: TGCAGCGTTGACAGGAACACAGATACGCAGTATTTT. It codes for CSVDRNTDTQYF.

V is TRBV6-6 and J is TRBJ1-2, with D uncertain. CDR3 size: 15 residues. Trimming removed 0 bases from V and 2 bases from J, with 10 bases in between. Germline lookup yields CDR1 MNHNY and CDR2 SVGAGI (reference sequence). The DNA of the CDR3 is TGTGCCAGCAGTTACTCGACACTCCTCAACTATGGCTACACCTTC. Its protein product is CASSYSTLLNYGYTF.